Given below is one T cell receptor (beta chain) in context. Produced via immunoSEQ multiplex PCR; TCRdb's table is partial and in-frame only. Of some 95,000 clones in the sample, approximately 86% were seen once. The time point was: baseline pretreatment blood. Described treatment: 15 Gy SBRT to primary tumor, nephrectomy 4 weeks later. This entry is derived from a study of radiation and T cells in renal cell carcinoma. The germline V gene encodes CDR1 SGHRS and CDR2 YFSETQ. V lost 3 bases and J 5 bases, leaving 12 bases between the germline ends. This CDR3 contains 14 residues. V gene TRBV5-1 combines with J gene TRBJ2-1; D is possibly TRBD1 (5 bases). This receptor was taken from a man aged 50 to 60 with renal cell carcinoma. The specimen comprised blood, sampled from a patient whose treatment included radiotherapy and nephrectomy. CDR3: CASSSMTVNNEQFF. Here the CDR3 DNA reads TGCGCCAGCAGCTCGATGACAGTAAACAATGAGCAGTTCTTC.